A selection of T cell receptor beta chains follows, all from one sample in a study of shared clonotypes between healthy human individuals. Libraries were prepared by immunoSEQ multiplex PCR; TCRdb keeps only in-frame clonotypes and omits some of them. The repertoire holds fewer than 1.6 million clones, with around 98.5% as singletons. The sequencing sample was made of naive CD4+ T cells sorted from blood. The receptors stem from a young man in good health. The CDR3 runs from the conserved cysteine through the conserved F or W.

j_call v_call cdr3_aa
TRBJ2-1 TRBV10-3 CAISLGPTYNEQFF
TRBJ2-7 TRBV6-6 CASSSQYEQYF
TRBJ2-1 TRBV7-2 CASSRTSGSHSYNEQFF
TRBJ1-4 TRBV4-1 CASSHPGQANEKLFF
TRBJ2-1 TRBV19 CASSPPGLGLGEFF
TRBJ1-1 TRBV18 CASSPKDRAGTEAFF
TRBJ2-3 TRBV14 CASSQVKRSDTQYF
TRBJ1-2 TRBV4-2 CASSQDSRAPTF
TRBJ2-2 TRBV5-8 CASSSWTGPVTGELFF
TRBJ1-5 TRBV4-3 CASSQQFQSNQPQHF
TRBJ1-5 TRBV2 CASSVRTVNQPQHF
TRBJ2-1 TRBV6-1 CASSEVAGDEQFF
TRBJ1-1 TRBV9 CASSAQAIQGTEAFF
TRBJ2-3 TRBV28 CASSLLRLGGSGRALGTDTQYF
TRBJ1-5 TRBV2 CASSGTAVFNQPQHF
TRBJ2-7 TRBV6-5 CASSYFGHRGTYEQYF
TRBJ2-7 TRBV2 CASSPSPSGSLAHF
TRBJ2-2 TRBV5-1 CASSDRVNTGELFF
TRBJ2-1 TRBV18 CASSPKGLAGVAWGYNEQFF
TRBJ2-1 TRBV19 CASSLSGRALDEQFF
TRBJ1-1 TRBV6-5 CASRLMIGMLAFF
TRBJ2-7 TRBV7-8 CASSLRDYDEQYF
TRBJ2-5 TRBV2 CASSEAGEGQETQYF
TRBJ2-7 TRBV18 CASSPGSRRAGEQYF
TRBJ1-2 TRBV6-5 CASRFGTAYGYTF
TRBJ2-1 TRBV14 CASSQDVGLAGLQQFF
TRBJ2-7 TRBV6-5 CATQGVGNEQYF
TRBJ2-7 TRBV25-1 CASSGTMRGSLYEQYF
TRBJ1-5 TRBV7-8 CASSSAGGNQPQHF
TRBJ2-7 TRBV2 CASSGTAAYEQYF
TRBJ2-7 TRBV10-3 CAISEVLGIRGSYEQYF
TRBJ2-2 TRBV4-3 CASSQQDRSGELFF
TRBJ1-5 TRBV6-5 CASSRTREPPQHF
TRBJ2-6 TRBV7-8 CASSLGGAGANVLTF
TRBJ2-5 TRBV29-1 CSVEELAGGSYQETQYF
TRBJ2-7 TRBV27 CASSFGAGTSGSGEQYF